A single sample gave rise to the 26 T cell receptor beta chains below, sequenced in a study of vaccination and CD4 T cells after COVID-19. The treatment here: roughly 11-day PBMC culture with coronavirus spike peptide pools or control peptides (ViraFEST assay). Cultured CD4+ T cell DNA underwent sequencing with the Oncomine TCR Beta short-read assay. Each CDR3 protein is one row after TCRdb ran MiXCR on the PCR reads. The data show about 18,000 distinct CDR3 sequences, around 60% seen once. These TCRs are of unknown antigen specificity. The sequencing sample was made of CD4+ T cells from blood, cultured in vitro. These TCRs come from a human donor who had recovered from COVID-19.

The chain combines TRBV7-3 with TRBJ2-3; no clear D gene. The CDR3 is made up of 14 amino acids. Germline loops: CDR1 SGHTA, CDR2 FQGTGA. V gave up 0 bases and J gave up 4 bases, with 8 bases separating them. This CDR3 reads CASSLTAGSDTQYF. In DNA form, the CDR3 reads TGTGCCAGCAGCTTAACGGCAGGTTCAGATACGCAGTATTTT.

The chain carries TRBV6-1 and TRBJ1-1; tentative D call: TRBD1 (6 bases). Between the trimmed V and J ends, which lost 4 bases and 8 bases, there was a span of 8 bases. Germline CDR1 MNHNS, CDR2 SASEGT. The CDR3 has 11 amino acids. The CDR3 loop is CASSGDIEAFF. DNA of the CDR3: TGTGCCAGCAGTGGGGACATAGAAGCTTTCTTT.

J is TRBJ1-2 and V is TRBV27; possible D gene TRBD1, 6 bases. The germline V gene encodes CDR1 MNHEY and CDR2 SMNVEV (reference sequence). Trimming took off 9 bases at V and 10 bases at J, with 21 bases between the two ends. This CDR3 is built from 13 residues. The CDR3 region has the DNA TGTGCCAGTCGCACCTCTCCACAGGGCCACTACACCTTC. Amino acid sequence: CASRTSPQGHYTF.

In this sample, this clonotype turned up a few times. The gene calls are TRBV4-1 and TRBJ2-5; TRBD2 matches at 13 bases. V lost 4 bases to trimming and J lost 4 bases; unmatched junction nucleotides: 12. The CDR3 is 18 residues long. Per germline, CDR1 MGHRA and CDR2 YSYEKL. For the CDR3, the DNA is TGCGCCAGCAGCCCTCGACAATCACTAGCGGGAGGGGGAGAGACCCAGTACTTC. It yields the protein CASSPRQSLAGGGETQYF.

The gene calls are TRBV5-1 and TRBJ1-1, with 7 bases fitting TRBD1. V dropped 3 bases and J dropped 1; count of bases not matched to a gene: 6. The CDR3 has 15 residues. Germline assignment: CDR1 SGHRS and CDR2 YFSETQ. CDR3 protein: CASSSLGQENTEAFF. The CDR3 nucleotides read TGCGCCAGCAGCTCGCTCGGACAGGAGAACACTGAAGCTTTCTTT.

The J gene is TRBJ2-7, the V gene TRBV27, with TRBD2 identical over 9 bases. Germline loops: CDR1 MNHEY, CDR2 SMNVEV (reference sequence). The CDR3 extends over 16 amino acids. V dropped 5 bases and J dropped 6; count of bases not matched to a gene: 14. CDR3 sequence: CASSPHPGTSLIEQYF. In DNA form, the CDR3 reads TGTGCCAGCAGTCCTCACCCAGGGACTAGCCTTATCGAGCAGTACTTC.

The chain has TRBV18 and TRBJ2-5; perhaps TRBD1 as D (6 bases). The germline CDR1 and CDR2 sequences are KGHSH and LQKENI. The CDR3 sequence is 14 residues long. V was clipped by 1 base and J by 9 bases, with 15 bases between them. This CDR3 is CASSPQGGLQSQYF. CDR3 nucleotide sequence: TGTGCCAGCTCACCACAAGGGGGTCTGCAGTCCCAGTACTTC.

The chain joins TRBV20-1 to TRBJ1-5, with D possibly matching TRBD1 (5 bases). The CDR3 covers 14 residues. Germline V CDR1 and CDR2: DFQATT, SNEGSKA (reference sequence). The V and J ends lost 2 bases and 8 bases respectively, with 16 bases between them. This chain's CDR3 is CSARRGLGGEPQHF. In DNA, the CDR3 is TGCAGTGCTAGAAGGGGATTAGGTGGAGAGCCCCAGCATTTT.

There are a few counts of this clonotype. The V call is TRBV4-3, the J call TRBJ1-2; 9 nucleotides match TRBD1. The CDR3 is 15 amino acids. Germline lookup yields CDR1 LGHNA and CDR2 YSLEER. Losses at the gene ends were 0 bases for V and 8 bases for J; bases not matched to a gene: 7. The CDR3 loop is CASSQEQGASLGYTF. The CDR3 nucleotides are TGCGCCAGCAGCCAAGAACAGGGGGCGTCTCTGGGCTACACCTTC.

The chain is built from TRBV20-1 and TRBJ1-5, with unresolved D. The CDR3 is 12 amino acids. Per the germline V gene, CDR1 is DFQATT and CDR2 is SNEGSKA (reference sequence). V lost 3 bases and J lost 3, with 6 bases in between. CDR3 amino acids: CSASRNNQPQHF. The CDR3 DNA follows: TGCAGTGCTAGCCGTAACAATCAGCCCCAGCATTTT.

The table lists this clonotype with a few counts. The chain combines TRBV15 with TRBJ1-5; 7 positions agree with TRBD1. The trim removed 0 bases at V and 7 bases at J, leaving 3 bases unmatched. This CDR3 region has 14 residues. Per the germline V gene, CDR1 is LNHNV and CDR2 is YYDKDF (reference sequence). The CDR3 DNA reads TGTGCCACCAGCAGAGATAGGGGGCAACAGCCCCAGCATTTT. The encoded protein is CATSRDRGQQPQHF.

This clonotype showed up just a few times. This CDR3 is CASSPRGLNTEAFF. The CDR3 DNA reads as TGTGCCAGCAGCCCCAGGGGCTTGAACACTGAAGCTTTCTTT. The chain recombines TRBV7-9 with TRBJ1-1, with D maybe TRBD1 (6 bases). The CDR3 is 14 residues long. From germline, CDR1 is SEHNR and CDR2 FQNEAQ (reference sequence). V was shortened by 5 bases and J by 0 bases, with 10 bases between the two germline ends.

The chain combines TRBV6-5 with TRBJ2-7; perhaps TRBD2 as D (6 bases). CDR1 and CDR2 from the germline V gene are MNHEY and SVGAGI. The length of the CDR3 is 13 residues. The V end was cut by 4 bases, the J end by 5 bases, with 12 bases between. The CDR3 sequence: CASSLRRADEQYF. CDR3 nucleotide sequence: TGTGCCAGCAGTTTGAGGAGGGCGGACGAGCAGTACTTC.

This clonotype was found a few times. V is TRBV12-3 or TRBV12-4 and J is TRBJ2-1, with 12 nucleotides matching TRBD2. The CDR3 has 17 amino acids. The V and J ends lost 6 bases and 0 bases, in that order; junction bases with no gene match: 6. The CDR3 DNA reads TGTGCCAGCAGCCCACTAGCGGGAGGCCCCTCCTACAATGAGCAGTTCTTC. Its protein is CASSPLAGGPSYNEQFF.

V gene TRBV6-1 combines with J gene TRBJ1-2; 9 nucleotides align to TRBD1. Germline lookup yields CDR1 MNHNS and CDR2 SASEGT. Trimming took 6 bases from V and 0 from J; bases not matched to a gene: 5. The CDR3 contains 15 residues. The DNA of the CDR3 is TGTGCCAGCAGCCCGGGACAGGGTGCTAACTATGGCTACACCTTC. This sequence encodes CASSPGQGANYGYTF.

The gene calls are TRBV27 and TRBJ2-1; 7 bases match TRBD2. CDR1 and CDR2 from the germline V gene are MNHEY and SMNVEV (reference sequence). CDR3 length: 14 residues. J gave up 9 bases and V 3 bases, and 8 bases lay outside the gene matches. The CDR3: CASSFGGSYGEQFF. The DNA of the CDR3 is TGTGCCAGCAGTTTCGGCGGGAGCTATGGTGAGCAGTTCTTC.

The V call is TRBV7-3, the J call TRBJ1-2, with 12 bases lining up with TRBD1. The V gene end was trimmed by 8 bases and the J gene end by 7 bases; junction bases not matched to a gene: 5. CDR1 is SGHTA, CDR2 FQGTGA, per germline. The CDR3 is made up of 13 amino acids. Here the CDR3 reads CASGTGGAGGYTF. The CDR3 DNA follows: TGTGCCAGCGGGACAGGGGGCGCGGGTGGCTACACCTTC.

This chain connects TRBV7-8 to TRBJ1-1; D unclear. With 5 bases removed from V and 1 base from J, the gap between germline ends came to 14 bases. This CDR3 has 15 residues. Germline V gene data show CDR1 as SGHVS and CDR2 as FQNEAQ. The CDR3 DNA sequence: TGTGCCAGCAGCCCGCGGGCCCTTACGAACACTGAAGCTTTCTTT. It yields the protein CASSPRALTNTEAFF.

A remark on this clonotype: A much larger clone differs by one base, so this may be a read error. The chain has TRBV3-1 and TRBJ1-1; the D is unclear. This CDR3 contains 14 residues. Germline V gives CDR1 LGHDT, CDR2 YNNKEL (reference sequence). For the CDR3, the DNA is TGTGCCAGCAGCCAAGACGGAGGGAACACTGAAACTTTCTTT. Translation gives CASSQDGGNTETFF. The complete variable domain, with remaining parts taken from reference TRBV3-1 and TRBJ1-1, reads DTAVSQTPKYLVTQMGNDKSIKCEQNLGHDTMYWYKQDSKKFLKIMFSYNNKELIINETVPNRFSPKSPDKAHLNLHINSLELGDSAVYFCASSQDGGNTETFFGQGTRLTVV.

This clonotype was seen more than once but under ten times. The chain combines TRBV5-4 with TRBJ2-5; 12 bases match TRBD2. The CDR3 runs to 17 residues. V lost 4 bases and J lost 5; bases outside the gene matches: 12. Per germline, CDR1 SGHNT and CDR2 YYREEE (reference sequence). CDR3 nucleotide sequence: TGTGCCAGCAGCAACGCGGGACTAGCGGGCCCAGGGGAGACCCAGTACTTC. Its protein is CASSNAGLAGPGETQYF. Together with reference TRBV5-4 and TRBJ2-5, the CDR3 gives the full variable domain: ETGVTQSPTHLIKTRGQQVTLRCSSQSGHNTVSWYQQALGQGPQFIFQYYREEENGRGNFPPRFSGLQFPNYSSELNVNALELDDSALYLCASSNAGLAGPGETQYFGPGTRLLVL.

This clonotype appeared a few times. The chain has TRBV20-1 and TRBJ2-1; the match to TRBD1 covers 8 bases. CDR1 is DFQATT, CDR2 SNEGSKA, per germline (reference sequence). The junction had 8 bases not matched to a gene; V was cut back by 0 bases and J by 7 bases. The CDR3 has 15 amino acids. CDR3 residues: CSARDGQGARNEQFF. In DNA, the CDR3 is TGCAGTGCTAGAGATGGGCAGGGGGCGCGGAATGAGCAGTTCTTC.

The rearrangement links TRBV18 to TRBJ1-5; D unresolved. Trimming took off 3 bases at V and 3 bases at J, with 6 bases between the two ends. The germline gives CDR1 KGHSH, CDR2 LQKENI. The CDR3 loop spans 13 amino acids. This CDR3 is CASSPQPNQPQHF. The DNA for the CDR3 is TGTGCCAGCTCACCTCAGCCCAATCAGCCCCAGCATTTT.

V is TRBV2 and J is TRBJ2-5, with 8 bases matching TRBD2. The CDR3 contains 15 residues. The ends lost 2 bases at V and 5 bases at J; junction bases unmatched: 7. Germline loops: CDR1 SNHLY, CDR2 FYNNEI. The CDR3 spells CASSEIAGIGETQYF. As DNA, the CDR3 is TGTGCCAGCAGTGAAATAGCGGGAATCGGGGAGACCCAGTACTTC.

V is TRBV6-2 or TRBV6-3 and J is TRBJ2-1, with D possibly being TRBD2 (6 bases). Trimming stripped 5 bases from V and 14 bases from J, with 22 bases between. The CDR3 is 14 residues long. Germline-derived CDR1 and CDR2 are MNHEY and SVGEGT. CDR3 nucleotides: TGTGCCAGCAGTCTCCCGGACTACGCTAGACGGGAGTTCTTC. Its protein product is CASSLPDYARREFF.

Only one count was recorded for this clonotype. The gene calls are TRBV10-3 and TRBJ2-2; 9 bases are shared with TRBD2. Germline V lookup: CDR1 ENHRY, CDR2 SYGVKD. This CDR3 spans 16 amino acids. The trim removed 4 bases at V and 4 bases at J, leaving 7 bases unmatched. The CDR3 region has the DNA TGTGCCATCAGTGGTGGAGCGGGAGGTCGCACCGGGGAGCTGTTTTTT. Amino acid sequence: CAISGGAGGRTGELFF.

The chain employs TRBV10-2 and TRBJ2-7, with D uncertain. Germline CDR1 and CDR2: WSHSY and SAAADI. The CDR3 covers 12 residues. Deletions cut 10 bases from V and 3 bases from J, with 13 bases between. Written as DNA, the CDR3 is TGCGCCACTGCTCTGGCGAACTACGAGCAGTACTTC. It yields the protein CATALANYEQYF.